This T cell receptor (beta chain) was recorded in a study of blood T cell repertoires in COVID-19. Study-wide background: Acute and convalescent COVID-19 samples came from the United States, Italy and Spain.

The protocol was immunoSEQ multiplex PCR, while the TCRdb copy is restricted to in-frame clones and leaves out a portion. The table has approximately 100,000 clones, approximately 81% seen once. This CDR3 has 12 residues. Deletions cut 1 base from V and 6 bases from J, with 7 bases between. Germline V gene data show CDR1 as SGHRS and CDR2 as YFSETQ. Sequencing used peripheral blood. The gene calls are TRBV5-1 and TRBJ1-2; the D is unclear. This TCR came from a woman aged 65 to 85 with active or convalescent COVID-19. CDR3 amino acids: CASSLSHDGYTF. In DNA, the CDR3 is TGCGCCAGCAGCTTGAGCCACGATGGCTACACCTTC.